A single sample gave rise to the 9 T cell receptor beta chains below, sequenced in a study of shared clonotypes between healthy human individuals. Only in-frame clones appear in the TCRdb table, and some are missing; sequencing was by immunoSEQ multiplex PCR. Of approximately 2.5 million clones listed, 93% were seen once; the top ten hold 0.36%. Sequences were obtained from naive CD4+ T cells from PBMCs. Described subset: CD45RA+ positively selected. All receptors derive from a man aged 18 to 29 in good health. Some clones in this sample may be carry-over from other donors' samples.

The V gene is TRBV11-2, the J gene TRBJ2-5; no firm D call. Trimming removed 1 base from V and 2 bases from J, with 8 bases in between. The CDR3 has 14 residues. Germline V CDR1 and CDR2: SGHAT, FQNNGV. The CDR3 region has the DNA TGTGCCAGCAGCTTAGGGGTTTATCAAGAGACCCAGTACTTC. Its translation is CASSLGVYQETQYF.

V gene TRBV6-6 combines with J gene TRBJ2-7, with D hard to call. Germline CDR1 MNHNY, CDR2 SVGAGI (reference sequence). V was clipped by 4 bases and J by 6 bases, with 7 bases between them. The CDR3 spans 11 residues. The CDR3 nucleotides are TGTGCCAGCAGTTTCTCCCTCGAGCAGTACTTC. Translating it yields CASSFSLEQYF.

This sequence joins TRBV6-5 and TRBJ2-2; no reliable D call. The CDR3 is 14 amino acids. Germline assignment: CDR1 MNHEY and CDR2 SVGAGI. Deletions cut 2 bases from V and 4 bases from J, with 8 bases between. The chain's CDR3 is CASSYGRSTGELFF. DNA for the CDR3: TGTGCCAGCAGTTACGGCCGGAGCACCGGGGAGCTGTTTTTT.

The chain links TRBV6-1 to TRBJ2-3; D is unresolved. Germline CDR1 reads MNHNS; CDR2 reads SASEGT. The CDR3 length is 13 residues. The V end was cut by 4 bases, the J end by 4 bases, with 9 bases between. The CDR3 coding sequence is TGTGCCAGCAGTGCCGGGTGGGCAGATACGCAGTATTTT. It translates to CASSAGWADTQYF.

This chain connects TRBV5-1 to TRBJ2-1; D gene ambiguous. This CDR3 has 15 amino acids. With 4 bases removed from V and 6 bases from J, the gap between germline ends came to 17 bases. Germline CDR1 SGHRS, CDR2 YFSETQ. The chain's CDR3 is CASSLPGSVGNEQFF. For the CDR3, the DNA is TGCGCCAGCAGCCTACCCGGTTCGGTTGGCAATGAGCAGTTCTTC.

V and J are TRBV10-3 and TRBJ1-1; 7 positions match TRBD1. Germline assignment: CDR1 ENHRY and CDR2 SYGVKD. CDR3 length: 15 amino acids. Unmatched junction bases numbered 8, after V lost 6 bases and J lost 1 base. CDR3 in DNA: TGTGCCATCAGGGGAAATGGGGACAGGAACACTGAAGCTTTCTTT. This encodes CAIRGNGDRNTEAFF.

The rearrangement joins TRBV14 to TRBJ2-5; TRBD1 matches at 9 bases. With V trimmed by 2 bases and J by 4 bases, 11 bases remained unmatched. This CDR3 region has 17 residues. CDR1 and CDR2 from the germline V gene are SGHDN and FVKESK. As DNA, the CDR3 is TGTGCCAGCAGCCAATATACAGGGGGCAGATGGAGAGAGACCCAGTACTTC. Protein sequence: CASSQYTGGRWRETQYF.

The rearrangement joins TRBV5-5 to TRBJ1-4; no definite D call. The germline V gene has CDR1 SGHKS and CDR2 YYEKEE (reference sequence). The CDR3 spans 16 residues. V was pared by 0 bases and J by 8 bases, with 17 bases between. CDR3 sequence (DNA): TGTGCCAGCAGCTTGGTGTATGGCACGGGGTGGGAAAAACTGTTTTTT. It is translated as CASSLVYGTGWEKLFF.

The chain combines TRBV7-9 with TRBJ2-1; 11 nucleotides line up with TRBD2. With 5 bases clipped from V and 8 bases from J, the junction kept 8 bases outside the gene matches. This CDR3 region has 15 residues. Germline values: CDR1 SEHNR, CDR2 FQNEAQ (reference sequence). The CDR3 DNA follows: TGTGCCAGCAGCATACCGCTAGCGGGAGGACATGAGCAGTTCTTC. Protein: CASSIPLAGGHEQFF.